This T cell receptor beta chain is from a study of blood T cell repertoires in COVID-19 (dated by TCRdb to the early 2020s). Background on the whole study: Samples covering the acute and convalescent phases of COVID-19 were provided by collaborators in the United States, Italy and Spain. The prospective study material was composed of cDNA or gDNA derived from T cells, B-cell-depleted T cells, or PBMCs. The dataset comprised deeply sampled blood TCRbeta repertoires from subjects exposed to, actively infected with, or recovered from COVID-19. A freely available public database, intended as a resource for researchers studying the immune response to SARS-CoV-2, is where the repertoires were released. The samples were drawn from two sources: the first 160 participants of the ongoing ImmuneRACE study, and 1,000 to 1,500 subjects contributed by 6 global collaborators. The sample metadata nearly always contained a de-identified subject ID, COVID-19 status, age in years and sex. Where available, HLA class I and class II types were obtained from metadata supplied by the sample provider rather than from assay-based typing.

TCRbeta CDR3 regions were amplified from genomic DNA by means of the immunoSEQ Assay, a bias-controlled multiplex PCR. From the authors' description of their analysis: Nucleated cell counts per sample were estimated from amplification of reference gene primers within the assay. To quantify the absolute abundance of each unique TCRbeta CDR3 rearrangement, sequence reads were collapsed and filtered. For each sample, productive Simpson clonality was calculated as the square root of Simpson's diversity index over productive rearrangements. TCRdb limited this immuneACCESS table to in-frame rearrangements with V and J called. A share of clones is missing; checked studies link under half to unresolved V genes, and the rest is unexplained. That table is the source of V, J and clone size, and D and trimming were worked out from the DNA. This sample is represented by about 190,000 clones; 88% of them were singletons. Of the sample, 4% to 5.5% is held by the ten largest clones.

Each collaborating institution followed its own protocols to collect whole blood in K2EDTA tubes. For TCRbeta analysis, collaborator samples were shipped as frozen whole blood, as isolated PBMCs, or as DNA extracted from either sample type. Note on this clone: Its antigen target is currently unknown. Base quality data are lacking; no much larger clone is found one base away.

Trimming removed 4 bases from V and 5 bases from J; the gene matches leave 1 base unexplained. Via the germline V gene (reference sequence), CDR1 is LGHDT and CDR2 YNNKEL. There are 14 amino acids in the CDR3, from cysteine to phenylalanine inclusive. This entry keeps only the CDR3 DNA: 42 bases, framed from base 1. Summary of the overall study and its limitations: The amount of clinical and demographic metadata varied by source and participant and was provided uncurated.

The chain employs TRBV3-1 (or the pseudogene TRBV3-2) and TRBJ2-1, with 11 bases in between that match TRBD2. Sequencing used peripheral blood. This receptor was taken from a human donor in a cohort sampled during active COVID-19. The DNA is TGTGCCAGCAGCCCGGGACTAGCGGACAATGAGCAGTTCTTC. This sequence encodes CASSPGLADNEQFF.